This T cell receptor beta chain comes out of a study of T cells in localized non-small cell lung cancer. Study-wide points: A single tumor region was sequenced, leaving heterogeneity possible. Prolonged overall survival went with higher T cell density in the blood. Uninvolved adjacent lung had more T cell clonality than any other tissue, topping tumor. Adjacent lung was found to contain a median approximately 60 of the top 100 tumor clones.

The repertoire was sequenced with immunoSEQ multiplex PCR; TCRdb's copy has only in-frame clones and lacks some. Here the sample spans tens of thousands of clones, about 80% being singletons. This clone was recorded once. Its antigen is as yet unknown. This CDR3 region has 14 residues. V was trimmed by 4 bases and J by 7 bases, leaving 14 bases between them. In germline, CDR1 is SGHVS, CDR2 FNYEAQ. This clonotype was obtained from a man between 40 and 75 years old with stage II lung adenocarcinoma. Sample: PBMCs, taken before any cancer treatment. The rearrangement joins TRBV7-6 to TRBJ2-1; D is possibly TRBD2 (6 bases). The chain's CDR3 is CASSSALAGNEQFF. CDR3 coding DNA: TGTGCCAGCAGCTCCGCCTTGGCGGGGAATGAGCAGTTCTTC.